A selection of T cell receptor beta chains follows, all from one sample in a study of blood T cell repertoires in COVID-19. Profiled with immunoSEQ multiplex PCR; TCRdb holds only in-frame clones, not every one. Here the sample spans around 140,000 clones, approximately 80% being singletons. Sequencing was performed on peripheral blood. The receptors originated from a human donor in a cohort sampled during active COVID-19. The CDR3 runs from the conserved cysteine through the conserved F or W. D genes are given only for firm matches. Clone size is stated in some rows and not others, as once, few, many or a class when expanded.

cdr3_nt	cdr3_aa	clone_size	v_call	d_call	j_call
TGTGCCATCAGTGAGGACAGGGTAGGTGGCTACACCTTC	CAISEDRVGGYTF	NA	TRBV10-3	TRBD1	TRBJ1-2
TGTGCCAGCAGCTTAGATTCAGGGACCTACGAGCAGTACTTC	CASSLDSGTYEQYF	NA	TRBV7-8	NA	TRBJ2-7
TGTGCCAGCAGGGACTTTCTGAACATTCAGTACTTC	CASRDFLNIQYF	few	TRBV27	NA	TRBJ2-4
TGTGCCAGCAGTGACAGTAGCAATCAGCCCCAGCATTTT	CASSDSSNQPQHF	NA	TRBV6-2/TRBV6-3	NA	TRBJ1-5
TGTGCCAGCAGCTTGACTAGTATCCACGAGCAGTACTTC	CASSLTSIHEQYF	NA	TRBV7-3	NA	TRBJ2-7
TGTGCCAGCAGTGGGGGTTGGAGGGGGCGTTCCTACGAGCAGTACTTC	CASSGGWRGRSYEQYF	few	TRBV2	NA	TRBJ2-7
TGTGCCAGCAGCTTGGAAGACAGGGAGAGGAAGACCCAGTACTTC	CASSLEDRERKTQYF	few	TRBV5-6	TRBD1	TRBJ2-5
TGTGCAAGTCGCTTAGTGGCGTCGAGGGAGTTCTTC	CASRLVASREFF	NA	TRBV12-2	NA	TRBJ2-1
TGCGCCAGCAGCCGATGGACTAGCGGGACGAGAGAGACCCAGTACTTC	CASSRWTSGTRETQYF	NA	TRBV5-1	TRBD2	TRBJ2-5
TGTGCCACCAGTGCGGGGGGGCTAAACTCCTACGAGCAGTACTTC	CATSAGGLNSYEQYF	NA	TRBV24-1	TRBD2	TRBJ2-7
TGTGCCAGCAGGGCAGAAACAGATACGCAGTATTTT	CASRAETDTQYF	NA	TRBV7-9	NA	TRBJ2-3
TGTGCCACCGAGCGGGGGCCCCAAGAGACCCAGTACTTC	CATERGPQETQYF	few	TRBV2	TRBD2	TRBJ2-5
TGCAGTGCTAGACCGGGGGAGACCCAGTACTTC	CSARPGETQYF	NA	TRBV20-1	NA	TRBJ2-5
TGTGCCAGCAGCCAACGGGGGACCCTACTAGCGGGAGGACGCTACGAGCAGTACTTC	CASSQRGTLLAGGRYEQYF	NA	TRBV3-1/TRBV3-2	TRBD2	TRBJ2-7
TGCGCCAGCAGCTTGGGAGGCATAGCGGGAGACGGCAATGAGCAGTTCTTC	CASSLGGIAGDGNEQFF	NA	TRBV5-1	TRBD2	TRBJ2-1
TGCGCCAGCAGCCAAGGGAGATCTTCCTTACTGAACACTGAAGCTTTCTTT	CASSQGRSSLLNTEAFF	NA	TRBV4-3	NA	TRBJ1-1
TGTGCCAGTAGTGCGGACAGCCTTAATCAGCCCCAGCATTTT	CASSADSLNQPQHF	NA	TRBV19	NA	TRBJ1-5
TGCAGTGCTAGGACAGCGGGGCAGTACTTC	CSARTAGQYF	NA	TRBV20-1	NA	TRBJ2-7
TGTGCCAGGAAAACTAGCGGGAGCACCGGGGAGCTGTTTTTT	CARKTSGSTGELFF	NA	TRBV7-2	TRBD2	TRBJ2-2
TGTGCCAGCAGTCGAATCCGGGACAGGGTGAGCACTGAAGCTTTCTTT	CASSRIRDRVSTEAFF	few	TRBV6-6	TRBD1	TRBJ1-1
TGTGCCAGTAACCCGGGGGGCTCTGGAAACACCATATATTTT	CASNPGGSGNTIYF	NA	TRBV19	NA	TRBJ1-3
TGTGCCAACACCCGCGGACTAGCGGGAGCAATGTTTTTT	CANTRGLAGAMFF	NA	TRBV12-3/TRBV12-4	TRBD2	TRBJ2-2
TGTGCCAGCAGCGTAGGGGACAGGGTTGCCTACGAGCAGTACTTC	CASSVGDRVAYEQYF	NA	TRBV9	TRBD1	TRBJ2-7
TGTGCCAGCAGCCCCCTACTAGCGGGAGTGTCAGATACGCAGTATTTT	CASSPLLAGVSDTQYF	NA	TRBV7-9	TRBD2	TRBJ2-3
TGTGCCATCAGTGAGTCACGAGGGCGGGAGGCCCACAATGAGCAGTTCTTC	CAISESRGREAHNEQFF	NA	TRBV10-3	TRBD2	TRBJ2-1
TGTGCCAGCAGCTCCTCGGGACTAGTGGGCTACGAGCAGTACTTC	CASSSSGLVGYEQYF	NA	TRBV11-2	TRBD2	TRBJ2-7
TGTGCCAGCAGCGCCATGGGACTAGTCTCCTACAATGAGCAGTTCTTC	CASSAMGLVSYNEQFF	NA	TRBV7-3	TRBD2	TRBJ2-1
TGTGCCAGCTCACCCCAGGGACTAGCGGGAGGCTACGAGCAGTACTTC	CASSPQGLAGGYEQYF	NA	TRBV18	TRBD2	TRBJ2-7
TGTGCCAGCAGTTTATATAGCGGGGGTTCCTACGAGCAGTACTTC	CASSLYSGGSYEQYF	NA	TRBV28	TRBD2	TRBJ2-7
TGTGCCAGCAGGGCCCTGGGGCCGAACTATGGCTACACCTTC	CASRALGPNYGYTF	NA	TRBV27	NA	TRBJ1-2
TGTGCCAGTACCCAAGGGACCCAGGGGACCGTTAACTATGGCTACACCTTC	CASTQGTQGTVNYGYTF	NA	TRBV19	NA	TRBJ1-2
TGCGCCAGCAGTCAAGGGGGGGCCGCAGATACGCAGTATTTT	CASSQGGAADTQYF	NA	TRBV23-1	NA	TRBJ2-3
TGTGCCAGCAGCTTAGTTGGACAGGGGGTGGCCTATGGCTACACCTTC	CASSLVGQGVAYGYTF	NA	TRBV7-8	TRBD1	TRBJ1-2
TGTGCCAGCAGTCCGGGACAGGGGTTTTATTCACCCCTCCACTTT	CASSPGQGFYSPLHF	NA	TRBV25-1	TRBD1	TRBJ1-6
TGCGCCAGCAGCGTTACAGGGGGCAGCTACGAGCAGTACTTC	CASSVTGGSYEQYF	NA	TRBV5-1	TRBD1	TRBJ2-7
TGTGCCAGCAGTTACAGGGGGCGGAACACCGGGGAGCTGTTTTTT	CASSYRGRNTGELFF	NA	TRBV28	TRBD1	TRBJ2-2
TGTGCCAGCAGCCAATTCGGGGGGGGAGAGACCCAGTACTTC	CASSQFGGGETQYF	NA	TRBV14	TRBD2	TRBJ2-5
TGCGCCAGCAGTGAGTCGGCCCAGCGGGCGCAAGAGACCCAGTACTTC	CASSESAQRAQETQYF	NA	TRBV10-1	NA	TRBJ2-5
TGCGCCAGCAGCCAATGGACAGGTCGGTCCCTCCACTTT	CASSQWTGRSLHF	many	TRBV4-3	TRBD1	TRBJ1-6
TGTGCCAGCAGCCATGGGACAGGAGGCCTCTATGGCTACACCTTC	CASSHGTGGLYGYTF	NA	TRBV27	TRBD1	TRBJ1-2
TGTGCCAGCAGCTTGGGGACAGGGGGCGCAGCTGGGGCCAACGTCCTGACTTTC	CASSLGTGGAAGANVLTF	NA	TRBV7-2	TRBD1	TRBJ2-6
TGCGCCAGCAGCCATCCGACTAGCGGGAGTTACGAGCAGTACTTC	CASSHPTSGSYEQYF	NA	TRBV4-1	TRBD2	TRBJ2-7
TGTGCCAGTAGTATTGGTTGGGGACAGGGTCACACCGGGGAGCTGTTTTTT	CASSIGWGQGHTGELFF	NA	TRBV19	TRBD1	TRBJ2-2
TGTGCCAGCAGCTTAAAGGACAGGGTTTCCGAGCAGTACTTC	CASSLKDRVSEQYF	NA	TRBV7-9	TRBD1	TRBJ2-7
TGCAGCGTTGAAGCTCGACAGGGGACCTACGAGCAGTACTTC	CSVEARQGTYEQYF	NA	TRBV29-1	TRBD1	TRBJ2-7
TGTGCCAGCAGCTTAGGATGGGGGGTCCAAGAGACCCAGTACTTC	CASSLGWGVQETQYF	NA	TRBV11-2	NA	TRBJ2-5
TGTGCCATCAGTCCGTTTGCGGGGGGGGCTGACGGTGAGCAGTACTTC	CAISPFAGGADGEQYF	NA	TRBV10-3	TRBD2	TRBJ2-7
TGTGCCAGCAGCCCAACCGTGGCCAGGGCCGAGCAGTACTTC	CASSPTVARAEQYF	once	TRBV7-6	NA	TRBJ2-7